A selection of T cell receptor beta chains follows, all from one sample in a study of breast tumors, draining lymph nodes, adjacent tissues. TCRdb called the multiplex PCR reads again in MiXCR, with one record for every CDR3 protein. Of nearly 110,000 distinct CDR3 sequences listed, approximately 28% are singletons. The sequenced sample consisted of axillary lymph node tissue. The source is a female donor with breast cancer. Some clones in this sample may be carry-over from other donors' samples. Both conserved end residues are part of each CDR3. Each record gives: CDR3 protein, CDR3 DNA, clone size, D gene, CDR3 length, V gene, J gene. D genes are given only for firm matches. Part of the rows lack a size; the others show once, few, many or a class for expanded clones.

CDR3 protein: CSATGDRAYEQYF; CDR3 DNA: TGCAGTGCTACAGGGGACAGGGCGTACGAGCAGTACTTC; clone size: many; D gene: TRBD1; CDR3 length: 13; V gene: TRBV20-1; J gene: TRBJ2-7
CDR3 protein: CSARGGWRGDGNEQFF; CDR3 DNA: TGCAGTGCTAGAGGAGGGTGGCGGGGGGACGGCAATGAGCAGTTCTTC; clone size: many; D gene: TRBD2; CDR3 length: 16; V gene: TRBV20-1; J gene: TRBJ2-1
CDR3 protein: CASSALDSSSYNEQFF; CDR3 DNA: TGTGCCAGCAGCGCCCTAGACAGCAGCTCCTACAATGAGCAGTTCTTC; clone size: many; D gene: -; CDR3 length: 16; V gene: TRBV5-6; J gene: TRBJ2-1
CDR3 protein: CASSQDPSGNTIYF; CDR3 DNA: TGCGCCAGCAGCCAAGATCCTTCTGGAAACACCATATATTTT; clone size: many; D gene: -; CDR3 length: 14; V gene: TRBV4-3; J gene: TRBJ1-3
CDR3 protein: CASSLGGSSTGELFF; CDR3 DNA: TGCGCCAGCAGCTTGGGAGGGTCAAGCACCGGGGAGCTGTTTTTT; clone size: many; D gene: -; CDR3 length: 15; V gene: TRBV5-1; J gene: TRBJ2-2
CDR3 protein: CASSRDTNEELFF; CDR3 DNA: TGTGCCAGCAGTCGGGACACTAATGAAGAACTGTTTTTT; clone size: many; D gene: -; CDR3 length: 13; V gene: TRBV7-9; J gene: TRBJ1-4
CDR3 protein: CASSFGASGANVLTF; CDR3 DNA: TGTGCCAGCAGTTTCGGGGCCTCTGGGGCCAACGTCCTGACTTTC; clone size: many; D gene: -; CDR3 length: 15; V gene: TRBV12-3/TRBV12-4; J gene: TRBJ2-6
CDR3 protein: CATSAPGQPNTGELFF; CDR3 DNA: TGTGCCACCAGTGCTCCTGGACAGCCGAACACCGGGGAGCTGTTTTTT; clone size: -; D gene: -; CDR3 length: 16; V gene: TRBV24-1; J gene: TRBJ2-2
CDR3 protein: CASSSGTGSGYTF; CDR3 DNA: TGCGCCAGCAGCTCAGGGACAGGGAGTGGCTACACCTTC; clone size: many; D gene: TRBD1; CDR3 length: 13; V gene: TRBV5-1; J gene: TRBJ1-2
CDR3 protein: CSVIPRGGAGDTQYF; CDR3 DNA: TGCAGCGTTATCCCCCGTGGGGGGGCAGGCGATACGCAGTATTTT; clone size: -; D gene: -; CDR3 length: 15; V gene: TRBV29-1; J gene: TRBJ2-3
CDR3 protein: CSASRVFYEQYF; CDR3 DNA: TGCAGTGCTAGCAGGGTTTTTTACGAGCAGTACTTC; clone size: many; D gene: -; CDR3 length: 12; V gene: TRBV20-1; J gene: TRBJ2-7
CDR3 protein: CASTPGAGGNYEQYF; CDR3 DNA: TGTGCCAGCACTCCCGGCGCAGGGGGCAACTACGAGCAGTACTTC; clone size: many; D gene: TRBD1; CDR3 length: 15; V gene: TRBV28; J gene: TRBJ2-7
CDR3 protein: CAISESSVVGGYTF; CDR3 DNA: TGTGCCATCAGTGAGTCGAGCGTTGTGGGTGGCTACACCTTC; clone size: many; D gene: -; CDR3 length: 14; V gene: TRBV10-3; J gene: TRBJ1-2
CDR3 protein: CSARPTLSSYNSPLHF; CDR3 DNA: TGCAGTGCTAGGCCAACTCTTAGCTCCTATAATTCACCCCTCCACTTT; clone size: few; D gene: -; CDR3 length: 16; V gene: TRBV20-1; J gene: TRBJ1-6
CDR3 protein: CASGSGSFLFF; CDR3 DNA: TGTGCCAGCGGGTCCGGGAGTTTCCTGTTTTTT; clone size: many; D gene: -; CDR3 length: 11; V gene: TRBV3-1; J gene: TRBJ1-4
CDR3 protein: CASSSRTGFPYEQYF; CDR3 DNA: TGTGCCAGCAGTTCCCGGACAGGGTTCCCCTACGAGCAGTACTTC; clone size: many; D gene: TRBD1; CDR3 length: 15; V gene: TRBV12-3/TRBV12-4; J gene: TRBJ2-7
CDR3 protein: CSARSPGQLTNYGYTF; CDR3 DNA: TGCAGTGCTAGATCGCCGGGACAGCTAACCAACTATGGCTACACCTTC; clone size: -; D gene: TRBD1; CDR3 length: 16; V gene: TRBV20-1; J gene: TRBJ1-2
CDR3 protein: CASFPRARLPTKYF; CDR3 DNA: TGTGCCAGCTTTCCACGGGCCCGACTCCCTACTAAGTACTTC; clone size: many; D gene: -; CDR3 length: 14; V gene: TRBV6-5; J gene: TRBJ2-7
CDR3 protein: CATKTDKLTNEKLFF; CDR3 DNA: TGTGCCACCAAGACAGACAAGTTGACTAATGAAAAACTGTTTTTT; clone size: many; D gene: -; CDR3 length: 15; V gene: TRBV15; J gene: TRBJ1-4
CDR3 protein: CSAGVRGDHSPLHF; CDR3 DNA: TGCAGTGCCGGAGTTCGGGGGGACCATTCACCCCTCCACTTT; clone size: -; D gene: -; CDR3 length: 14; V gene: TRBV20-1; J gene: TRBJ1-6
CDR3 protein: CAVNRRVSYEQYF; CDR3 DNA: TGTGCCGTAAACCGCAGGGTCTCCTACGAGCAGTACTTC; clone size: -; D gene: -; CDR3 length: 13; V gene: TRBV10-3; J gene: TRBJ2-7
CDR3 protein: CASGRLAGGGVNYGYTF; CDR3 DNA: TGCGCCAGCGGGAGACTAGCGGGAGGTGGAGTTAACTATGGCTACACCTTC; clone size: -; D gene: -; CDR3 length: 17; V gene: TRBV5-1; J gene: TRBJ1-2
CDR3 protein: CASRKSQGPNYGYTF; CDR3 DNA: TGTGCCAGCAGGAAGTCACAGGGCCCAAACTATGGCTACACCTTC; clone size: many; D gene: -; CDR3 length: 15; V gene: TRBV6-6; J gene: TRBJ1-2
CDR3 protein: CASSDRGDTQYF; CDR3 DNA: TGTGCCAGCAGCGACCGCGGGGATACGCAGTATTTT; clone size: many; D gene: -; CDR3 length: 12; V gene: TRBV12-3/TRBV12-4; J gene: TRBJ2-3
CDR3 protein: CASELSPSGPQHF; CDR3 DNA: TGTGCCAGCGAACTCAGTCCCTCAGGGCCCCAGCATTTT; clone size: many; D gene: -; CDR3 length: 13; V gene: TRBV7-2; J gene: TRBJ1-5
CDR3 protein: CASSSNSGPTTKETQYF; CDR3 DNA: TGTGCCAGCAGCTCCAACTCCGGTCCGACAACTAAAGAGACCCAGTACTTC; clone size: many; D gene: -; CDR3 length: 17; V gene: TRBV7-9; J gene: TRBJ2-5
CDR3 protein: CASSTRQGTNTEAFF; CDR3 DNA: TGTGCCAGTAGTACCAGACAGGGGACGAACACTGAAGCTTTCTTT; clone size: -; D gene: TRBD1; CDR3 length: 15; V gene: TRBV19; J gene: TRBJ1-1
CDR3 protein: CASSLQRGYEQYF; CDR3 DNA: TGTGCCAGCAGCTTACAAAGGGGATACGAGCAGTACTTC; clone size: many; D gene: -; CDR3 length: 13; V gene: TRBV5-4; J gene: TRBJ2-7
CDR3 protein: CASSPTSGGITDTQYF; CDR3 DNA: TGTGCCAGCAGCCCAACTAGCGGAGGCATCACAGATACGCAGTATTTT; clone size: -; D gene: TRBD2; CDR3 length: 16; V gene: TRBV11-2; J gene: TRBJ2-3
CDR3 protein: CASSRTLPTNEKLFF; CDR3 DNA: TGTGCCAGCAGTAGGACACTTCCAACTAATGAAAAACTGTTTTTT; clone size: many; D gene: -; CDR3 length: 15; V gene: TRBV2; J gene: TRBJ1-4
CDR3 protein: CASSSGLAGSEEQYF; CDR3 DNA: TGTGCCAGCAGCTCGGGACTAGCGGGATCGGAAGAGCAGTACTTC; clone size: -; D gene: TRBD2; CDR3 length: 15; V gene: TRBV7-2; J gene: TRBJ2-7
CDR3 protein: CASSLVGEKDTQYF; CDR3 DNA: TGCGCCAGCAGCTTGGTGGGCGAAAAAGACACCCAGTACTTC; clone size: -; D gene: -; CDR3 length: 14; V gene: TRBV5-1; J gene: TRBJ2-5
CDR3 protein: CASSLASFDRADYEQYF; CDR3 DNA: TGTGCCAGCAGCTTAGCCTCCTTCGACAGGGCCGACTACGAGCAGTACTTC; clone size: many; D gene: TRBD1; CDR3 length: 17; V gene: TRBV7-2; J gene: TRBJ2-7
CDR3 protein: CASSSQVSLLHF; CDR3 DNA: TGTGCCAGCAGCTCCCAAGTCTCACTCCTCCACTTT; clone size: once; D gene: -; CDR3 length: 12; V gene: TRBV13; J gene: TRBJ1-6
CDR3 protein: CASSTWDSTDTQYF; CDR3 DNA: TGCGCCAGCAGCACCTGGGACAGCACAGATACGCAGTATTTT; clone size: many; D gene: -; CDR3 length: 14; V gene: TRBV5-1; J gene: TRBJ2-3
CDR3 protein: CASSWTSGVNEQFF; CDR3 DNA: TGTGCCAGCAGTTGGACTAGCGGGGTTAATGAGCAGTTCTTC; clone size: few; D gene: TRBD2; CDR3 length: 14; V gene: TRBV2; J gene: TRBJ2-1
CDR3 protein: CSVEGVKDRGEETQYF; CDR3 DNA: TGCAGCGTTGAAGGGGTCAAGGACAGGGGTGAAGAGACCCAGTACTTC; clone size: -; D gene: TRBD1; CDR3 length: 16; V gene: TRBV29-1; J gene: TRBJ2-5
CDR3 protein: CATSETSGSYEQYF; CDR3 DNA: TGTGCCACGTCGGAGACTAGCGGGAGCTACGAGCAGTACTTC; clone size: many; D gene: TRBD2; CDR3 length: 14; V gene: TRBV2; J gene: TRBJ2-7
CDR3 protein: CASSHRTGYSNQPQHF; CDR3 DNA: TGTGCCAGCAGTCACCGGACAGGGTATAGCAATCAGCCCCAGCATTTT; clone size: -; D gene: TRBD1; CDR3 length: 16; V gene: TRBV6-2/TRBV6-3; J gene: TRBJ1-5